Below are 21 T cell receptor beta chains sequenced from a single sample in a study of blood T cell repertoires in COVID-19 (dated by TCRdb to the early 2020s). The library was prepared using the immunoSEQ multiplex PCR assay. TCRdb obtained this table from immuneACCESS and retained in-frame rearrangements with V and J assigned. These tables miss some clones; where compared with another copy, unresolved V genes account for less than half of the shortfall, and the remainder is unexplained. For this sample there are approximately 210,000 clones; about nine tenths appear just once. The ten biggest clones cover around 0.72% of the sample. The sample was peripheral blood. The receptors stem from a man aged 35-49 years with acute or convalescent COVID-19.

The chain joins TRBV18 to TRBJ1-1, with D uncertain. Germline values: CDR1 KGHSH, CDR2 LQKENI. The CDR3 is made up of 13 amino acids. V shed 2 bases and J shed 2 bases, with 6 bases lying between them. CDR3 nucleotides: TGTGCCAGCTCACCAAACAGAAACACTGAAGCTTTCTTT. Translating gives CASSPNRNTEAFF.

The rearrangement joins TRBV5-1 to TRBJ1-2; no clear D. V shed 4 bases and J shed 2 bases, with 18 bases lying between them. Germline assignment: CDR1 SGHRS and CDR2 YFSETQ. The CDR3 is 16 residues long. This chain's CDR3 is CASSPVVLQRNYGYTF. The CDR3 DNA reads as TGCGCCAGCAGCCCGGTGGTTCTGCAGCGGAACTATGGCTACACCTTC.

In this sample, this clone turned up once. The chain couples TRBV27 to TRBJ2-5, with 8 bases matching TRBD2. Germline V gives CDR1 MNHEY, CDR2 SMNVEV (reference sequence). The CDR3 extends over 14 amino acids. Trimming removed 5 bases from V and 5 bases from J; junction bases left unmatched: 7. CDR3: CASSPPGTRETQYF. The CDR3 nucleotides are TGTGCCAGCAGTCCCCCTGGGACTAGGGAGACCCAGTACTTC.

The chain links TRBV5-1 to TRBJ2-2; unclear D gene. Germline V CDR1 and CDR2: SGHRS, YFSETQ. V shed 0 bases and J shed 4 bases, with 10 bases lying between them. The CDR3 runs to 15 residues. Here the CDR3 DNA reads TGCGCCAGCAGCTTGGCCGCGGAAGGCACCGGGGAGCTGTTTTTT. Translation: CASSLAAEGTGELFF. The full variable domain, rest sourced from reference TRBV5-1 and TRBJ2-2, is KAGVTQTPRYLIKTRGQQVTLSCSPISGHRSVSWYQQTPGQGLQFLFEYFSETQRNKGNFPGRFSGRQFSNSRSEMNVSTLELGDSALYLCASSLAAEGTGELFFGEGSRLTVL.

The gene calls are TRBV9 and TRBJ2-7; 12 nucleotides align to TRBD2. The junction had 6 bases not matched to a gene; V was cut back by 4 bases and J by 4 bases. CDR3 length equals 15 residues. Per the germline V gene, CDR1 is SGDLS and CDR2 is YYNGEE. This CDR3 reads CASSPLLAGGYEQYF. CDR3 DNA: TGTGCCAGCAGCCCTCTACTAGCGGGAGGTTACGAGCAGTACTTC. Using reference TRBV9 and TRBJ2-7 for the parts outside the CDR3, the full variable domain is DSGVTQTPKHLITATGQRVTLRCSPRSGDLSVYWYQQSLDQGLQFLIQYYNGEERAKGNILERFSAQQFPDLHSELNLSSLELGDSALYFCASSPLLAGGYEQYFGPGTRLTVT.

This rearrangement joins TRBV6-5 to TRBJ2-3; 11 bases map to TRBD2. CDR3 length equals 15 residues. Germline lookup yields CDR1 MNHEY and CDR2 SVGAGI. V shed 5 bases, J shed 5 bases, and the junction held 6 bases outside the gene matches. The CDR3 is CASSLSGGAIDTQYF. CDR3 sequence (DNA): TGTGCCAGCAGTCTTAGCGGGGGGGCGATAGATACGCAGTATTTT.

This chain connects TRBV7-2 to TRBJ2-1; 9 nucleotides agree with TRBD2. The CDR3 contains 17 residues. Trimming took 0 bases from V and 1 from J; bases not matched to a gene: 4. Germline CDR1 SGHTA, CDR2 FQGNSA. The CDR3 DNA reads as TGTGCCAGCAGCTTAGCGCTGAGCGGGGGGTCCTACAATGAGCAGTTCTTC. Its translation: CASSLALSGGSYNEQFF.

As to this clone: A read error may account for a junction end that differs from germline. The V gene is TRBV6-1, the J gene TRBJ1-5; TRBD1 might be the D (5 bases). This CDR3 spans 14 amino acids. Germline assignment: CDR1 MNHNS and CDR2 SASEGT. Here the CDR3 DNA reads TGTGCCAGCAGTCAAGCGGGGGGAGGTCAGCCCCAGCATTTT. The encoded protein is CASSQAGGGQPQHF.

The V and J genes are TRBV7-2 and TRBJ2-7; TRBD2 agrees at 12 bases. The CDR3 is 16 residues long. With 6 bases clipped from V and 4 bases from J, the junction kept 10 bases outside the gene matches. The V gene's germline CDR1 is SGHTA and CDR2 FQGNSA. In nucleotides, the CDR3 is TGTGCCAGCAGTAAACAGGGCGGGACTAGCGGGTACGAGCAGTACTTC. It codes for CASSKQGGTSGYEQYF.

CDR3 sequence reads: CASDEGAEAFF. CDR3 nucleotide sequence: TGTGCCAGCGACGAGGGAGCTGAAGCTTTCTTT. The chain couples TRBV28 to TRBJ1-1; D remains ambiguous. V shed 8 bases and J shed 6 bases, with 10 bases lying between them. CDR1 MDHEN and CDR2 SYDVKM come from the germline V gene. This CDR3 contains 11 residues.

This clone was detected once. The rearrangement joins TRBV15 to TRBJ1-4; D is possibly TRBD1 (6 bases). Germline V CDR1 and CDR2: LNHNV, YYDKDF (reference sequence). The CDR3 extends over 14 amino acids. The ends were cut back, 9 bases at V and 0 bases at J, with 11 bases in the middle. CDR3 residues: CATVRGATNEKLFF. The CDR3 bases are TGTGCCACAGTCAGGGGCGCAACTAATGAAAAACTGTTTTTT.

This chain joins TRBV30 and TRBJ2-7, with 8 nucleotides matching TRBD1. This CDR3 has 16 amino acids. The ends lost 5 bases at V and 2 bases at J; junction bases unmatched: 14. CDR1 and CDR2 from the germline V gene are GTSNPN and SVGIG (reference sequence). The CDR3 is CAWGFLFRDRPYEQYF. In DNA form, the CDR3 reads TGTGCCTGGGGCTTCCTCTTCCGGGACAGGCCCTACGAGCAGTACTTC.

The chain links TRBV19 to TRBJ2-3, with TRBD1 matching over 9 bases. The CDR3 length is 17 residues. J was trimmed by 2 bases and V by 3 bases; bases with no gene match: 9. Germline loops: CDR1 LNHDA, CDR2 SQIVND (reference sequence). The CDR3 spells CASSMVGQGSLTDTQYF. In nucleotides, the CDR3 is TGTGCCAGTAGTATGGTAGGACAGGGGTCCCTCACAGATACGCAGTATTTT.

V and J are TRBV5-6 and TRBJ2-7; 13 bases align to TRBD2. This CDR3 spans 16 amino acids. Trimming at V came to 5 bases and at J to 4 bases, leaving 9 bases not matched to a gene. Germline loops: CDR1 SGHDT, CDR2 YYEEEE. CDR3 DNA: TGTGCCAGCAGTTGGACTAGCGGGAGTATCGGTTACGAGCAGTACTTC. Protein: CASSWTSGSIGYEQYF. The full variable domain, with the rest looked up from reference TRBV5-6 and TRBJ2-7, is DAGVTQSPTHLIKTRGQQVTLRCSPKSGHDTVSWYQQALGQGPQFIFQYYEEEERQRGNFPDRFSGHQFPNYSSELNVNALLLGDSALYLCASSWTSGSIGYEQYFGPGTRLTVT.

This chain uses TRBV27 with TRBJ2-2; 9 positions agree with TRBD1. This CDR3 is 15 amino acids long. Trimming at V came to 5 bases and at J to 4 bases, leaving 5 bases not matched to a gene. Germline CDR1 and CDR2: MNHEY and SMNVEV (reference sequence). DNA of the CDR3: TGTGCCAGCAGTGAACAGGGGGCAGGCACCGGGGAGCTGTTTTTT. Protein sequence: CASSEQGAGTGELFF.

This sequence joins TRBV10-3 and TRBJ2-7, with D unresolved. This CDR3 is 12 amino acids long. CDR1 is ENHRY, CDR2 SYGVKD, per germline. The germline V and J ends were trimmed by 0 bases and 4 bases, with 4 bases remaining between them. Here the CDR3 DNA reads TGTGCCATCAGTGAGTCGAGTTACGAGCAGTACTTC. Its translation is CAISESSYEQYF.

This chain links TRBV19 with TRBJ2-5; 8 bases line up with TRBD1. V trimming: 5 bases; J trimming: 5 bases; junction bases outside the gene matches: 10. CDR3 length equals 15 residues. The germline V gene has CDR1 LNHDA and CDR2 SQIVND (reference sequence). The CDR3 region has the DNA TGTGCCAGTAGTCTTGGACAGGGTGGGGTGGAGACCCAGTACTTC. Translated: CASSLGQGGVETQYF.

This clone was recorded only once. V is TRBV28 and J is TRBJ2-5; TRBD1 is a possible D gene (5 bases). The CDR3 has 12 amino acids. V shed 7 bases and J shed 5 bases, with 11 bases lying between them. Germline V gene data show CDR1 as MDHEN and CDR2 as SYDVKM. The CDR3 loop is CASTTGWETQYF. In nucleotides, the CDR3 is TGTGCCAGCACCACAGGTTGGGAGACCCAGTACTTC. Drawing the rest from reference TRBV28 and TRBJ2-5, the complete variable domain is DVKVTQSSRYLVKRTGEKVFLECVQDMDHENMFWYRQDPGLGLRLIYFSYDVKMKEKGDIPEGYSVSREKKERFSLILESASTNQTSMYLCASTTGWETQYFGPGTRLLVL.

CDR3 sequence: CASSYEHEKLFF. The DNA for the CDR3 is TGTGCCAGCAGCTACGAGCATGAAAAACTGTTTTTT. V usage is TRBV7-9 and J usage is TRBJ1-4, with unresolved D. CDR1 and CDR2 from the germline V gene are SEHNR and FQNEAQ (reference sequence). CDR3 size: 12 residues. The V end was cut by 4 bases, the J end by 6 bases, with 6 bases between.

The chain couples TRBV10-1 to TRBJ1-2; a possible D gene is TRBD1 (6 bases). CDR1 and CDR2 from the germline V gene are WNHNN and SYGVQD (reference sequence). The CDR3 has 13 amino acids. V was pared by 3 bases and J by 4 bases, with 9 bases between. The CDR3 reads CASSETGSYGYTF. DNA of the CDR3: TGCGCCAGCAGTGAAACAGGGAGCTATGGCTACACCTTC.

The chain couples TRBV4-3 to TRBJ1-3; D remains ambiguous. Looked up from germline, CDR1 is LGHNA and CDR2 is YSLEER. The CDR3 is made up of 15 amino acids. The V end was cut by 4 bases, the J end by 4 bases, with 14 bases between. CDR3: CASSPGGGPGNTIYF. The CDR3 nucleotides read TGCGCCAGCAGCCCCGGAGGAGGGCCCGGAAACACCATATATTTT.